Below are 2 T cell receptor beta chains sequenced from a single sample in a study of blood T cell repertoires in COVID-19. Generated by immunoSEQ multiplex PCR, the TCRdb table keeps only in-frame clones and is missing some. Altogether 30,000 to 50,000 clones are present, about 94% being singletons, with the ten largest covering over 4%. Specimen: peripheral blood. These receptors came from a human donor with active COVID-19. The donor label of this sample is uncertain.

This chain uses TRBV4-1 with TRBJ2-7; 7 nucleotides agree with TRBD1. Per the germline V gene, CDR1 is MGHRA and CDR2 is YSYEKL. The junction had 4 bases not matched to a gene; V was cut back by 2 bases and J by 0 bases. The CDR3 length is 15 residues. The CDR3 DNA reads as TGCGCCAGCAGCCAATATGGGACAGACTCCTACGAGCAGTACTTC. The encoded protein is CASSQYGTDSYEQYF.

The chain combines TRBV15 with TRBJ2-5; 9 nucleotides agree with TRBD1. This CDR3 comprises 15 residues. Germline CDR1 and CDR2: LNHNV and YYDKDF (reference sequence). Trimming removed 7 bases from V and 0 bases from J; junction bases left unmatched: 6. The CDR3 DNA follows: TGTGCCACCAAGACCGGGACAGGGTACCAAGAGACCCAGTACTTC. Amino acids: CATKTGTGYQETQYF.